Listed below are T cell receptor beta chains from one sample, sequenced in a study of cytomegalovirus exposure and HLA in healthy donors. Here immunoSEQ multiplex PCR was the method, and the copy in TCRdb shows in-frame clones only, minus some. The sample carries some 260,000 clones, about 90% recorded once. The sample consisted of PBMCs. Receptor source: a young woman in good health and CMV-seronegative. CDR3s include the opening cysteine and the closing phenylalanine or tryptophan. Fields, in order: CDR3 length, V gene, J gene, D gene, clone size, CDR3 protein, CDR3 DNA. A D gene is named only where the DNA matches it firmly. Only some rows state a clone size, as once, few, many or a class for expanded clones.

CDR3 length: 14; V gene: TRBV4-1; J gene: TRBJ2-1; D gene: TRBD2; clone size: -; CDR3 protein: CASSYSGEYNEQFF; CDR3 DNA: TGCGCCAGCAGCTACAGCGGGGAGTACAATGAGCAGTTCTTC
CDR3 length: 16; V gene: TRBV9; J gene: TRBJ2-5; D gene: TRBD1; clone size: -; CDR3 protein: CASSAWGQPTGETQYF; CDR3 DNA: TGTGCCAGCAGCGCCTGGGGACAGCCTACGGGAGAGACCCAGTACTTC
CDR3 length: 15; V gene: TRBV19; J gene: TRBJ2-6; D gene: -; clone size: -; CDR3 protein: CASSIPGSGANVLTF; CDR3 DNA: TGTGCCAGTAGTATACCGGGTTCTGGGGCCAACGTCCTGACTTTC
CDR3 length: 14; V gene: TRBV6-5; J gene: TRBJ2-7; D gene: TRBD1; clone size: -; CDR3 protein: CASSFGQGAIEQYF; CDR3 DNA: TGTGCCAGCAGTTTCGGACAGGGAGCAATCGAGCAGTACTTC
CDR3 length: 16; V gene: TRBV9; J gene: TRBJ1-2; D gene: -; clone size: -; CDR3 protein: CASSEAVGTAGGGYTF; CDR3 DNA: TGTGCCAGCAGCGAAGCTGTAGGGACGGCCGGGGGTGGCTACACCTTC
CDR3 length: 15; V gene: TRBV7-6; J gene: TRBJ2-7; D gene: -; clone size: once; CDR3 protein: CASSLQVAPPYEQYF; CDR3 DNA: TGTGCCAGCAGCTTACAGGTCGCGCCCCCCTACGAGCAGTACTTC
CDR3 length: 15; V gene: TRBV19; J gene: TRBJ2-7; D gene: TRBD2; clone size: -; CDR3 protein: CASSIVGRASYEQYF; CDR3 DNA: TGTGCCAGTAGTATAGTCGGGAGGGCCTCCTACGAGCAGTACTTC
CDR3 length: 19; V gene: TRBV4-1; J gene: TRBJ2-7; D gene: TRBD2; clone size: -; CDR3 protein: CASSQPQRDLREKSYEQYF; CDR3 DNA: TGCGCCAGCAGCCAACCACAGAGGGACTTGCGGGAGAAATCCTACGAGCAGTACTTC
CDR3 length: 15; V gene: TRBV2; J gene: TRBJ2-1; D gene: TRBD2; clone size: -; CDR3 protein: CASSSLAGAGNEQFF; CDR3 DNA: TGTGCCAGCAGTTCCCTAGCGGGAGCTGGCAATGAGCAGTTCTTC
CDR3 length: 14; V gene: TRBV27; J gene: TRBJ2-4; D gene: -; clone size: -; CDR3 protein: CASSLGGALSIQYF; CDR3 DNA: TGTGCCAGCAGTTTAGGTGGGGCTTTGAGCATTCAGTACTTC
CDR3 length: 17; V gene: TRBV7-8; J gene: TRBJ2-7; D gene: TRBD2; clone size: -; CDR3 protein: CASSLGTSGIQLWEQYF; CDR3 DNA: TGTGCCAGCAGCCTCGGGACTAGCGGGATACAACTTTGGGAGCAGTACTTC
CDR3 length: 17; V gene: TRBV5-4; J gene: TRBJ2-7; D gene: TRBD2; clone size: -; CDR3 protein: CASSLIVLAGGPYEQYF; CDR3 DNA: TGTGCCAGCAGCTTGATCGTACTAGCGGGAGGGCCGTACGAGCAGTACTTC
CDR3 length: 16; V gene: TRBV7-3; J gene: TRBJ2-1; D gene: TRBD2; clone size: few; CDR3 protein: CASSLTASGVYNEQFF; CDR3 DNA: TGTGCCAGCAGCTTAACCGCTAGCGGGGTCTACAATGAGCAGTTCTTC
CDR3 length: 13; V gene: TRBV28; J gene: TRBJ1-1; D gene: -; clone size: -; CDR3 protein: CASSPRVDTEAFF; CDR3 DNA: TGTGCCAGCAGTCCCAGGGTAGACACTGAAGCTTTCTTT
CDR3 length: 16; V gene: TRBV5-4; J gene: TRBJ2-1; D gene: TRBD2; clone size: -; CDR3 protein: CASSLAGRRVYNEQFF; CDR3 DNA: TGTGCCAGCAGCTTGGCCGGGAGGAGGGTCTACAATGAGCAGTTCTTC
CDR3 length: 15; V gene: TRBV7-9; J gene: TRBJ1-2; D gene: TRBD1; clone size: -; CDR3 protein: CASSLDQGALYGYTF; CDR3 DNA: TGTGCCAGCAGCTTAGATCAGGGGGCGCTCTATGGCTACACCTTC
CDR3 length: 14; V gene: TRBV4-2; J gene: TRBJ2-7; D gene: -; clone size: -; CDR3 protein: CASSQGKGAYEQYF; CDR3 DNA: TGTGCCAGCAGCCAAGGAAAGGGGGCCTACGAGCAGTACTTC
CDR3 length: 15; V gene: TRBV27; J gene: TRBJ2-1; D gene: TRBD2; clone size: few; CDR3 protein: CASSLSGSSYNEQFF; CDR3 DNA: TGTGCCAGCAGTCTTAGCGGGAGCTCCTACAATGAGCAGTTCTTC
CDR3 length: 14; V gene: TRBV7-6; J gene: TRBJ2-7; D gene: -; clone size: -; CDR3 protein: CASSLGAGSYEQYF; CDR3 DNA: TGTGCCAGCAGCTTAGGGGCCGGGTCCTACGAGCAGTACTTC